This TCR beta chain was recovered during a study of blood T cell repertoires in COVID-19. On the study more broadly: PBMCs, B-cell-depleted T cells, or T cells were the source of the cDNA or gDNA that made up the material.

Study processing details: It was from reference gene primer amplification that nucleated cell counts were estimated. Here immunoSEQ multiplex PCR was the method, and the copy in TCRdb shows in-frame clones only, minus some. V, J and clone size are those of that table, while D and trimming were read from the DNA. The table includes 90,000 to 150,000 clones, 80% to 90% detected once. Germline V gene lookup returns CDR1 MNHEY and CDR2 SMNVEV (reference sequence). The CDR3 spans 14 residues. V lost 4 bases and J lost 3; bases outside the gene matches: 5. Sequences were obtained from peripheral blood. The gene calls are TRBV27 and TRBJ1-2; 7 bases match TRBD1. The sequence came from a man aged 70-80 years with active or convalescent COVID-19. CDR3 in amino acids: CASSSTGKDYGYTF. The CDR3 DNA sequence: TGTGCCAGCAGTTCGACAGGGAAAGACTATGGCTACACCTTC.